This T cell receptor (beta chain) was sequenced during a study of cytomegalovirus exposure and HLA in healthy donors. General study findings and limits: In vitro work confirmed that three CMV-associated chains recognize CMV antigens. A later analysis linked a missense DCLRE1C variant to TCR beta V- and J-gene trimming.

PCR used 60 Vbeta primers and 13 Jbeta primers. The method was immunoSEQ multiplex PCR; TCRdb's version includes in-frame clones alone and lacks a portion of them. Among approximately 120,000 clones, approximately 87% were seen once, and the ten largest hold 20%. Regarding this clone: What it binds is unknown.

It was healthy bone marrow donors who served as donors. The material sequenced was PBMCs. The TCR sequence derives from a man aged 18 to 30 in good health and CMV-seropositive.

The CDR3 spells CASSQEWEGQGLFYEQYF. CDR3 nucleotide sequence: TGCGCCAGCAGCCAAGAATGGGAGGGGCAGGGTCTTTTCTACGAGCAGTACTTC. The genes are TRBV4-1 and TRBJ2-7, with TRBD2 identical over 7 bases. V lost 0 bases and J lost 3; bases outside the gene matches: 14. Germline-derived CDR1 and CDR2 are MGHRA and YSYEKL. This CDR3 contains 18 residues.